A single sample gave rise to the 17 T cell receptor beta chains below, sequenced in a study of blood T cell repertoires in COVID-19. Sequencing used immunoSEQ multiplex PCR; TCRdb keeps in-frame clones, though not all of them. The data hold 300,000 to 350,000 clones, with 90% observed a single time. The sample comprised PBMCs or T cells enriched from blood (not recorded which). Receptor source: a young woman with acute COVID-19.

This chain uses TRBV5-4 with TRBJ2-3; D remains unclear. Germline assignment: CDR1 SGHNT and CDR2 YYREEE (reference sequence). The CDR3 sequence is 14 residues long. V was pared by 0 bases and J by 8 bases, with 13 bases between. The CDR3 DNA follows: TGTGCCAGCAGCTTGGATACAGATTTCAGTACGCAGTATTTT. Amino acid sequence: CASSLDTDFSTQYF.

The CDR3 DNA follows: TGTGCCAGTAACTTCAGGGAGGACACTGAAGCTTTCTTT. Amino acid sequence: CASNFREDTEAFF. V gene TRBV19 combines with J gene TRBJ1-1, with a possible D match to TRBD1 (5 bases). The CDR3 has 13 residues. Trimming removed 7 bases from V and 3 bases from J, with 12 bases in between. Germline assignment: CDR1 LNHDA and CDR2 SQIVND (reference sequence). The variable domain in full, completed from reference TRBV19 and TRBJ1-1, reads DGGITQSPKYLFRKEGQNVTLSCEQNLNHDAMYWYRQDPGQGLRLIYYSQIVNDFQKGDIAEGYSVSREKKESFPLTVTSAQKNPTAFYLCASNFREDTEAFFGQGTRLTVV.

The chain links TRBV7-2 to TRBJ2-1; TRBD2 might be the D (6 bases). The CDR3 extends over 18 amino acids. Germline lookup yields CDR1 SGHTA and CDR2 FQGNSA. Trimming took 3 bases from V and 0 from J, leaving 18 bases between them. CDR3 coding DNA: TGTGCCAGCAGCTTGGGGGTCCAGCGGGCCAGCTCCTACAATGAGCAGTTCTTC. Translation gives CASSLGVQRASSYNEQFF.

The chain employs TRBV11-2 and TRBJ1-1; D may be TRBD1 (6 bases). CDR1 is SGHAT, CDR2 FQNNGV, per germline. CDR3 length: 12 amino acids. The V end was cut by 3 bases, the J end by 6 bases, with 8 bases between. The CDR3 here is CASSFNRAEAFF. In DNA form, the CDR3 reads TGTGCCAGCAGCTTCAACAGGGCTGAAGCTTTCTTT.

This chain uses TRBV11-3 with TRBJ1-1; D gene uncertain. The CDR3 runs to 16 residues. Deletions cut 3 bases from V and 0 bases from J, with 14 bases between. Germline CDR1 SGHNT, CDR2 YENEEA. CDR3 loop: CASSFVGGRLNTEAFF. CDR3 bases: TGTGCCAGCAGCTTCGTAGGCGGAAGGTTGAACACTGAAGCTTTCTTT.

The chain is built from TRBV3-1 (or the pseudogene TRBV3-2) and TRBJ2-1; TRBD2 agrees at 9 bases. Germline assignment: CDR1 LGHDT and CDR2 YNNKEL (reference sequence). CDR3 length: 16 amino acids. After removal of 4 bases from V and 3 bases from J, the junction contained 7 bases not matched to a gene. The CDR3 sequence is CASSPRASGVYNEQFF. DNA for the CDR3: TGTGCCAGCAGCCCCAGGGCTAGCGGGGTCTACAATGAGCAGTTCTTC.

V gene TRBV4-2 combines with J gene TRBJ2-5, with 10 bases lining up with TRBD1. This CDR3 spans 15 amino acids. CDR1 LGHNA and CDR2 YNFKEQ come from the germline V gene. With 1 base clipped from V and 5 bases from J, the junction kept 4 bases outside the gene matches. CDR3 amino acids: CASSQGGTGDETQYF. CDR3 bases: TGTGCCAGCAGCCAAGGGGGGACAGGGGATGAGACCCAGTACTTC.

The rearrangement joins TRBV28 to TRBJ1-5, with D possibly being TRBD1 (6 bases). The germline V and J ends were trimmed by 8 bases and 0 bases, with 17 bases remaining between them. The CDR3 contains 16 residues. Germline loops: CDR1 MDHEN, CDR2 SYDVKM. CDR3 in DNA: TGTGCCAGCGACTCGAGGGGGAGATATAGCAATCAGCCCCAGCATTTT. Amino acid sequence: CASDSRGRYSNQPQHF.

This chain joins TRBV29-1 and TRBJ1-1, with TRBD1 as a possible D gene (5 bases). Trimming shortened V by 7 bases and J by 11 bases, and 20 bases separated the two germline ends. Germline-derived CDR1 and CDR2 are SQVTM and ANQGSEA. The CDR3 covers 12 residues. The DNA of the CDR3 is TGCAGCGCCAGGGCGGGGGGTAAAAGGGCTTTCTTT. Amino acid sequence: CSARAGGKRAFF.

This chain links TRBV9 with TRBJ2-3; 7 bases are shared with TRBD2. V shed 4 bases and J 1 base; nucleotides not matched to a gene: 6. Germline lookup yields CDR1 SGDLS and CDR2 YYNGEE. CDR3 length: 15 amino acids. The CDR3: CASSLSGRGTDTQYF. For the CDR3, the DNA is TGTGCCAGCAGCCTGAGTGGGAGGGGCACAGATACGCAGTATTTT.

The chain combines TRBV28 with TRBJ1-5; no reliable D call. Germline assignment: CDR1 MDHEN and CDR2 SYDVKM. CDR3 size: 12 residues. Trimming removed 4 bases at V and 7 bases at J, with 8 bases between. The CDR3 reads CASSSGEQPQHF. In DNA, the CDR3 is TGTGCCAGCAGTTCCGGGGAACAGCCCCAGCATTTT.

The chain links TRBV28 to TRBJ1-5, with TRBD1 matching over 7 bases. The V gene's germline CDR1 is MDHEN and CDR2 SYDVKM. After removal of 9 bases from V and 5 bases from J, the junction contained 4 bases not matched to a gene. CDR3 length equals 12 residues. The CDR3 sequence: CASNRGYQPQHF. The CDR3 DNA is TGTGCCAGTAACAGGGGATATCAGCCCCAGCATTTT.

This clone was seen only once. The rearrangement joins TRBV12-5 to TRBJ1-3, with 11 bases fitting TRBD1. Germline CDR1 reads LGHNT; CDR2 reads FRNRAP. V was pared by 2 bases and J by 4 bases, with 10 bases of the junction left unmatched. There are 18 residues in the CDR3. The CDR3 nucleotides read TGTGCTAGTGGTTTGCCTCAGGACAGGGGGCCCACAGGAAACACCATATATTTT. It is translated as CASGLPQDRGPTGNTIYF.

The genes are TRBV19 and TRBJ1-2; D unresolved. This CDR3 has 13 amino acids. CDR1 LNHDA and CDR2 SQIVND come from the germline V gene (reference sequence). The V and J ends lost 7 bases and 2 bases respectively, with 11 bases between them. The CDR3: CASKSSVNYGYTF. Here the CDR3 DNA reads TGTGCCAGTAAGTCTTCGGTAAACTATGGCTACACCTTC.

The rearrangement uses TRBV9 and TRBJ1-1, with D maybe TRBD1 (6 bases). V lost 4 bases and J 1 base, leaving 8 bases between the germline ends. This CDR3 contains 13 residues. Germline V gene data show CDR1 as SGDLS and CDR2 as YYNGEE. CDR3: CASSTRGNTEAFF. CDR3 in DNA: TGTGCCAGCAGCACCAGGGGGAACACTGAAGCTTTCTTT.

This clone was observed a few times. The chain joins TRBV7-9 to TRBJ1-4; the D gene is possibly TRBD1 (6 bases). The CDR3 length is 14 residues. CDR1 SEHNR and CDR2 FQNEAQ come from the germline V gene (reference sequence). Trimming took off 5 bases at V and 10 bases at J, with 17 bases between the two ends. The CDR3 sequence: CASSPQGIVGKLFF. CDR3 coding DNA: TGTGCCAGCAGCCCACAGGGAATCGTAGGAAAACTGTTTTTT.

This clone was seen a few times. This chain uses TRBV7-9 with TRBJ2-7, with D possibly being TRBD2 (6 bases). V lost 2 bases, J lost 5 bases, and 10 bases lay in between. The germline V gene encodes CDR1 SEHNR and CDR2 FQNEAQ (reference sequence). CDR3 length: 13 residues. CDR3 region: CASSLRRGHEQYF. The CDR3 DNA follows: TGTGCCAGCAGCTTAAGGCGGGGCCACGAGCAGTACTTC.